This T cell receptor (beta chain) was observed in a study of blood T cell repertoires in COVID-19. Study information: The study drew acute and convalescent COVID-19 samples from the United States, Italy and Spain. T cells, B-cell-depleted T cells, or PBMCs provided the cDNA or gDNA that served as material.

Trimming removed 5 bases from V and 0 bases from J, with 13 bases in between. Germline V gene sequence: CDR1 LNHDA, CDR2 SQIVND (reference sequence). This CDR3 region has 16 residues. Seattle patients were enrolled during active infection and followed longitudinally. As processed by the authors: Estimation of nucleated cell counts was performed using reference gene primer amplification. Assay: immunoSEQ multiplex PCR; the TCRdb copy retains only in-frame clones and omits some. V and J calls and clone size are as listed in that table; D and trimming were resolved from the DNA. This sample yields about 410,000 clones, of which 75% to 90% are seen a single time; roughly 1.6% belongs to the top ten.

This chain uses TRBV19 with TRBJ1-4; D gene uncertain. Sequenced sample: peripheral blood. The receptor comes from a woman between 35 and 50 years old with COVID-19, enrolled during active disease. For the CDR3, the DNA is TGTGCCAGTAGTTCGGTTGGGAGAGCAACTAATGAAAAACTGTTTTTT. This sequence encodes CASSSVGRATNEKLFF.